Shown below are 32 T cell receptor beta chains from a single sample sequenced in a study of OX40 agonist ivuxolimab in advanced cancers. Receptor libraries were prepared by the immunoSEQ multiplex PCR assay. TCRdb took over this immuneACCESS table, retaining in-frame rearrangements with V and J assigned. Such tables are incomplete; in checked studies, under half of the missing clones stem from an unresolved V gene, and the remainder is unexplained. The sample profile shows over 15,000 clones; about 83% of them were found once. The top ten hold 20% to 25% of the sample. The material sequenced was CD4+ or CD8+ T cells sorted from blood, taken in a trial of the OX40 agonist ivuxolimab. Receptors were obtained from an adult with an advanced solid tumor such as melanoma, head and neck, liver or kidney cancer.

This clone has just one count. This chain uses TRBV6-5 with TRBJ1-2; D uncertain. The length of the CDR3 is 15 residues. CDR1 and CDR2 (germline): MNHEY, SVGAGI. The germline V and J ends were trimmed by 6 bases and 7 bases, with 21 bases remaining between them. CDR3 sequence (DNA): TGTGCCAGCAGCCCTTCGGACGGGCCCAGCCTTGGCTACACCTTC. Amino acid sequence: CASSPSDGPSLGYTF.

The chain carries TRBV29-1 and TRBJ2-1, with TRBD1 identical over 9 bases. This CDR3 is built from 13 residues. Per the germline V gene, CDR1 is SQVTM and CDR2 is ANQGSEA. The junction had 3 bases not matched to a gene; V was cut back by 7 bases and J by 2 bases. The CDR3 DNA follows: TGCAGCGCGGGACAGGGCCCCTACAATGAGCAGTTCTTC. Translation gives CSAGQGPYNEQFF.

The chain has TRBV5-1 and TRBJ1-6; the D is unclear. V shed 4 bases and J shed 9 bases, with 14 bases lying between them. The CDR3 has 14 residues. Germline V gene sequence: CDR1 SGHRS, CDR2 YFSETQ. The CDR3 here is CASSKQLAGSPLHF. The CDR3, as DNA: TGCGCCAGCAGCAAACAACTGGCGGGTTCACCCCTCCACTTT.

The gene calls are TRBV10-1 and TRBJ2-4; a weak D match, TRBD1 (5 bases). Per germline, CDR1 WNHNN and CDR2 SYGVQD (reference sequence). CDR3 length: 17 residues. V dropped 3 bases and J dropped 0 bases, with 15 bases sitting between them. In DNA form, the CDR3 reads TGCGCCAGCAGTGACAACGGGCAGGGATTAGCCAAAAACATTCAGTACTTC. Its translation: CASSDNGQGLAKNIQYF.

In this sample, this clone turned up once. This chain uses TRBV5-4 with TRBJ2-2; D possibly corresponds to TRBD1 (6 bases). The CDR3 has 14 amino acids. Germline-derived CDR1 and CDR2 are SGHNT and YYREEE (reference sequence). With 4 bases removed from V and 6 bases from J, the gap between germline ends came to 13 bases. CDR3 protein: CASSRFGQSGELFF. The CDR3 DNA follows: TGTGCCAGCAGCCGTTTTGGACAGTCCGGGGAGCTGTTTTTT.

The chain employs TRBV29-1 and TRBJ2-7, with TRBD1 matching over 7 bases. Looked up from germline, CDR1 is SQVTM and CDR2 is ANQGSEA. The CDR3 consists of 13 residues. Trimming removed 6 bases from V and 2 bases from J; junction bases left unmatched: 7. The CDR3, as DNA: TGCAGCGTAGTGACAGGGTTTGCCTACGAGCAGTACTTC. Translating it yields CSVVTGFAYEQYF.

By share, this clone ranks as medium-sized. This rearrangement joins TRBV27 to TRBJ1-4; D may be TRBD1 (5 bases). The germline V gene encodes CDR1 MNHEY and CDR2 SMNVEV (reference sequence). The CDR3 has 13 amino acids. The germline V and J ends were trimmed by 5 bases and 3 bases, with 7 bases remaining between them. CDR3 sequence: CASSTGPNEKLFF. The CDR3 DNA sequence: TGTGCCAGCAGTACGGGACCTAATGAAAAACTGTTTTTT.

The chain is built from TRBV27 and TRBJ2-1; 9 bases align to TRBD1. Per the germline V gene, CDR1 is MNHEY and CDR2 is SMNVEV (reference sequence). V was clipped by 5 bases and J by 3 bases; unmatched bases: 5. The CDR3 has 15 amino acids. CDR3 amino acids: CASSITGGFYNEQFF. For the CDR3, the DNA is TGTGCCAGCAGTATAACAGGGGGCTTCTACAATGAGCAGTTCTTC.

The rearrangement uses TRBV30 and TRBJ2-1, with D possibly TRBD2 on 5 matching bases. CDR3 length: 14 amino acids. Germline assignment: CDR1 GTSNPN and CDR2 SVGIG (reference sequence). Trimming took 2 bases from V and 5 from J, leaving 13 bases between them. The CDR3 DNA reads TGTGCCTGGAGTCTAGCCTTGTTTAACAATGAGCAGTTCTTC. Translation: CAWSLALFNNEQFF. Together with reference TRBV30 and TRBJ2-1, the CDR3 gives the full variable domain: SQTIHQWPATLVQPVGSPLSLECTVEGTSNPNLYWYRQAAGRGLQLLFYSVGIGQISSEVPQNLSASRPQDRQFILSSKKLLLSDSGFYLCAWSLALFNNEQFFGPGTRLTVL.

The chain is built from TRBV6-5 and TRBJ2-7; possibly TRBD2 for D (5 bases). V was trimmed by 2 bases and J by 0 bases, leaving 11 bases between them. CDR3 length: 15 residues. The germline CDR1 and CDR2 sequences are MNHEY and SVGAGI. The CDR3 coding sequence is TGTGCCAGCAGTTACGAGGGATCATCCTCCTACGAGCAGTACTTC. Translated, it gives CASSYEGSSSYEQYF.

The chain couples TRBV27 to TRBJ2-5, with unresolved D. The germline gives CDR1 MNHEY, CDR2 SMNVEV (reference sequence). The CDR3 sequence is 14 residues long. Deletions cut 5 bases from V and 5 bases from J, with 15 bases between. As DNA, the CDR3 is TGTGCCAGCAGTCCCTTACTGAGTGCGGAGACCCAGTACTTC. This sequence encodes CASSPLLSAETQYF.

The V call is TRBV4-2, the J call TRBJ2-1; 8 bases fit TRBD2. Unmatched junction bases numbered 14, after V lost 10 bases and J lost 9 bases. This CDR3 spans 14 amino acids. Germline CDR1 is LGHNA and CDR2 is YNFKEQ. In nucleotides, the CDR3 is TGTGCCACCGGAGCGGGAGAGGATGTGGGTGAGCAGTTCTTC. Translation gives CATGAGEDVGEQFF.

This sequence joins TRBV14 and TRBJ2-7, with 8 bases matching TRBD1. Trimming took 3 bases from V and 5 from J; bases not matched to a gene: 12. This CDR3 has 16 amino acids. Looked up from germline, CDR1 is SGHDN and CDR2 is FVKESK. For the CDR3, the DNA is TGTGCCAGCAGCCAGAGAGGGGGACAGGTTCCCCACGAGCAGTACTTC. Its protein product is CASSQRGGQVPHEQYF.

The rearrangement uses TRBV7-8 and TRBJ2-1; 10 nucleotides match TRBD1. The J segment lost 2 bases and the V segment lost 4 bases, leaving 5 bases of the junction unmatched. Germline assignment: CDR1 SGHVS and CDR2 FQNEAQ. The CDR3 is made up of 16 amino acids. Written as DNA, the CDR3 is TGTGCCAGCAGCTCACAGGACAGGGGGGCCTACAATGAGCAGTTCTTC. Its translation is CASSSQDRGAYNEQFF. Full variable domain (rest looked up from reference TRBV7-8 and TRBJ2-1): GAGVSQSPRYKVAKRGQDVALRCDPISGHVSLFWYQQALGQGPEFLTYFQNEAQLDKSGLPSDRFFAERPEGSVSTLKIQRTQQEDSAVYLCASSSQDRGAYNEQFFGPGTRLTVL.

The rearrangement links TRBV19 to TRBJ1-2; weak D call: TRBD1 (6 bases). The CDR3 has 12 residues. The ends were cut back, 7 bases at V and 8 bases at J, with 14 bases in the middle. Per germline, CDR1 LNHDA and CDR2 SQIVND (reference sequence). CDR3 in DNA: TGTGCCAGTAATGGACAGCCCGGGGGCTACACCTTC. This encodes CASNGQPGGYTF.

Sample share makes this clone medium-sized (0.01 to 0.1%). The V call is TRBV2, the J call TRBJ1-6; D ambiguous. V dropped 3 bases and J dropped 7 bases, with 10 bases sitting between them. Germline CDR1 is SNHLY and CDR2 is FYNNEI. The CDR3 is 14 amino acids. The CDR3 loop is CASSDRPGNSPLHF. For the CDR3, the DNA is TGTGCCAGCAGTGATCGGCCTGGCAATTCACCCCTCCACTTT.

The gene calls are TRBV19 and TRBJ2-1; tentatively, D is TRBD2 (7 bases). The CDR3 consists of 15 residues. The V gene's germline CDR1 is LNHDA and CDR2 SQIVND (reference sequence). V was pared by 3 bases and J by 8 bases, with 17 bases between. DNA of the CDR3: TGTGCCAGTAGTATTGGCGGGGGCCGAGCGTATGAGCAGTTCTTC. It translates to CASSIGGGRAYEQFF.

The genes are TRBV19 and TRBJ2-7, with 9 nucleotides matching TRBD2. Germline CDR1 is LNHDA and CDR2 is SQIVND (reference sequence). After removal of 6 bases from V and 9 bases from J, the junction contained 15 bases not matched to a gene. The CDR3 is 15 amino acids. In DNA, the CDR3 is TGTGCCAGTAGCCTCACCCCCGGCGGGGGGGCTTTGCAGTACTTC. This sequence encodes CASSLTPGGGALQYF.

The chain uses TRBV27 and TRBJ2-5; no reliable D call. This CDR3 comprises 14 residues. Between the trimmed V and J ends, which lost 5 bases and 0 bases, there was a span of 10 bases. Germline V gene sequence: CDR1 MNHEY, CDR2 SMNVEV (reference sequence). CDR3 loop: CASSTLRDQETQYF. CDR3 sequence (DNA): TGTGCCAGCAGTACCCTCCGGGACCAAGAGACCCAGTACTTC.

This chain connects TRBV30 to TRBJ2-5, with a tentative D call TRBD1 (5 bases). Germline V gene lookup returns CDR1 GTSNPN and CDR2 SVGIG (reference sequence). The CDR3 covers 15 residues. Trimming removed 1 base at V and 2 bases at J, with 14 bases between. CDR3 DNA: TGTGCCTGGAGTGACGACAGTGGGTGGCAAGAGACCCAGTACTTC. It encodes CAWSDDSGWQETQYF.

The chain links TRBV27 to TRBJ2-1; TRBD1 matches 8 bases. The ends lost 3 bases at V and 6 bases at J; junction bases unmatched: 1. Germline assignment: CDR1 MNHEY and CDR2 SMNVEV (reference sequence). This CDR3 comprises 13 residues. This CDR3 is CASSFGQGNEQFF. The CDR3 bases are TGTGCCAGCAGTTTCGGACAGGGCAATGAGCAGTTCTTC.

This clone has just a few counts. The chain has TRBV27 and TRBJ2-3; D gene uncertain. V was cut by 5 bases and J by 0 bases, with 12 bases left in between. The germline CDR1 and CDR2 sequences are MNHEY and SMNVEV (reference sequence). This CDR3 comprises 15 residues. The CDR3 region is CASSPQVWSTDTQYF. The CDR3 coding sequence is TGTGCCAGCAGTCCCCAGGTATGGAGCACAGATACGCAGTATTTT.

The rearrangement uses TRBV29-1 and TRBJ2-2, with TRBD2 identical over 12 bases. The J segment lost 2 bases and the V segment lost 6 bases, leaving 16 bases of the junction unmatched. Germline V gives CDR1 SQVTM, CDR2 ANQGSEA. The CDR3 is made up of 19 amino acids. CDR3 sequence reads: CSVYTGYTSGRTNTGELFF. DNA of the CDR3: TGCAGCGTATATACAGGTTACACTAGCGGGAGGACTAACACCGGGGAGCTGTTTTTT.

The V gene is TRBV2, the J gene TRBJ2-3; D not certain. The V end was cut by 2 bases, the J end by 6 bases, with 9 bases between. This CDR3 is 13 amino acids long. CDR1 is SNHLY, CDR2 FYNNEI, per germline. The CDR3 loop reads CASSESNADTQYF. Here the CDR3 DNA reads TGTGCCAGCAGTGAATCAAATGCCGATACGCAGTATTTT. Together with reference TRBV2 and TRBJ2-3, the CDR3 gives the full variable domain: EPEVTQTPSHQVTQMGQEVILRCVPISNHLYFYWYRQILGQKVEFLVSFYNNEISEKSEIFDDQFSVERPDGSNFTLKIRSTKLEDSAMYFCASSESNADTQYFGPGTRLTVL.

The gene calls are TRBV21-1 and TRBJ1-1. TRBV21-1 is flagged as a pseudogene. CDR3 size: 13 residues. The CDR3: CASSKVRDTEAFF. In nucleotides, the CDR3 is TGTGCCAGCAGCAAAGTGAGAGACACTGAAGCTTTCTTT.

The gene calls are TRBV6-5 and TRBJ2-7, with unresolved D. This CDR3 has 15 amino acids. V was cut by 6 bases and J by 2 bases, with 17 bases left in between. CDR1 and CDR2 from the germline V gene are MNHEY and SVGAGI. This CDR3 is CASSPTVPPAYEQYF. The CDR3 DNA sequence: TGTGCCAGCAGCCCGACGGTCCCTCCTGCCTACGAGCAGTACTTC.

This clone occurred many times. V is TRBV7-2 and J is TRBJ2-5; TRBD1 aligns across 9 bases. V was clipped by 4 bases and J by 2 bases; unmatched bases: 14. Germline CDR1 and CDR2: SGHTA and FQGNSA. The CDR3 extends over 18 amino acids. The CDR3 region has the DNA TGTGCCAGCAGCTCCTTGGGGACAGGGAGAAAGGGGCAAGAGACCCAGTACTTC. This gives the protein CASSSLGTGRKGQETQYF. The full variable domain, completed using reference TRBV7-2 and TRBJ2-5, is GAGVSQSPSNKVTEKGKDVELRCDPISGHTALYWYRQSLGQGLEFLIYFQGNSAPDKSGLPSDRFSAERTGGSVSTLTIQRTQQEDSAVYLCASSSLGTGRKGQETQYFGPGTRLLVL.

J is TRBJ2-1 and V is TRBV29-1, with 13 bases aligning to TRBD2. The V gene end was trimmed by 6 bases and the J gene end by 4 bases; junction bases not matched to a gene: 9. The CDR3 is made up of 16 amino acids. Germline CDR1 SQVTM, CDR2 ANQGSEA. CDR3 sequence (DNA): TGCAGCGTAGACGGACTAGCGGGAGAGGGGTACAATGAGCAGTTCTTC. Its protein is CSVDGLAGEGYNEQFF.

The V and J genes are TRBV27 and TRBJ1-3; D possibly corresponds to TRBD1 (6 bases). Germline V gives CDR1 MNHEY, CDR2 SMNVEV (reference sequence). There are 17 residues in the CDR3. V was shortened by 0 bases and J by 0 bases, with 12 bases between the two germline ends. The CDR3 DNA follows: TGTGCCAGCAGTTTATCCGGGACACTAAGCTCTGGAAACACCATATATTTT. Protein sequence: CASSLSGTLSSGNTIYF.

Written as DNA, the CDR3 is TGTGCCAGCAGTGGACCGGGACAGGTTTCCTACAATGAGCAGTTCTTC. Translation: CASSGPGQVSYNEQFF. The rearrangement uses TRBV27 and TRBJ2-1; 8 bases align to TRBD1. Per the germline V gene, CDR1 is MNHEY and CDR2 is SMNVEV (reference sequence). This CDR3 has 16 amino acids. Trimming at V came to 5 bases and at J to 1 base, leaving 7 bases not matched to a gene.

The V and J genes are TRBV7-9 and TRBJ2-5, with 8 bases fitting TRBD1. Germline CDR1 reads SEHNR; CDR2 reads FQNEAQ (reference sequence). The CDR3 covers 14 residues. With V trimmed by 1 base and J by 4 bases, 2 bases remained unmatched. DNA for the CDR3: TGTGCCAGCAGCTTAGAAGGACAGGGAGAGACCCAGTACTTC. As protein: CASSLEGQGETQYF.

CDR3: CASKGFQYTDTQYF. The CDR3 DNA reads TGTGCCAGCAAGGGGTTCCAGTACACAGATACGCAGTATTTT. The J gene is TRBJ2-3, the V gene TRBV6-5, with D tentatively TRBD1 (5 bases). The germline gives CDR1 MNHEY, CDR2 SVGAGI. Trimming left V 7 bases short and J 2 bases short, with 13 bases between. The CDR3 runs 14 residues.